The rows below give T cell receptor beta chains drawn from one sample of a study of T cells in Graves' hyperthyroidism and ophthalmopathy. Each CDR3 protein gets one entry after TCRdb re-called the multiplex PCR reads with MiXCR. This sample has roughly 580,000 distinct CDR3 sequences, with 35% to 55% found just once. The sequenced sample consisted of peripheral blood or thyroid tissue (not recorded which). These receptors all stem from a woman between 18 and 29 years old with Graves' hyperthyroidism. Each CDR3 is given with its conserved first and last residue. Fields, in order: clone size, J gene, D gene, V gene, CDR3 protein, CDR3 DNA. A D gene is named only where the DNA matches it firmly. Size values are once, few and many counts, or a class for expanded clones, and some rows have none.

abundance: few
j_gene: TRBJ2-7
d_gene: TRBD1
v_gene: TRBV6-5
CDR3aa: CAASPGQGSYEQYF
CDR3nt: TGTGCCGCCTCCCCCGGACAGGGGTCTTACGAGCAGTACTTC

abundance: -
j_gene: TRBJ1-1
d_gene: -
v_gene: TRBV2
CDR3aa: CASSQPKGENTEAFF
CDR3nt: TGCGCCAGCAGCCAACCCAAAGGGGAGAACACTGAAGCTTTCTTT

abundance: few
j_gene: TRBJ1-1
d_gene: -
v_gene: TRBV12-3/TRBV12-4
CDR3aa: CASRLKRLGEGTEAFF
CDR3nt: TGTGCCAGCAGACTTAAGCGCCTCGGGGAAGGCACTGAAGCTTTCTTT

abundance: -
j_gene: TRBJ1-4
d_gene: TRBD1
v_gene: TRBV2
CDR3aa: CATGQGREKLFF
CDR3nt: TGTGCCACTGGACAGGGACGTGAAAAACTGTTTTTT

abundance: -
j_gene: TRBJ1-2
d_gene: -
v_gene: TRBV29-1
CDR3aa: CSVAPGGAGYGYTF
CDR3nt: TGCAGCGTTGCGCCGGGGGGCGCTGGCTATGGCTACACCTTC

abundance: -
j_gene: TRBJ1-5
d_gene: -
v_gene: TRBV20-1
CDR3aa: CSASAGLNQPQHF
CDR3nt: TGCAGTGCTAGCGCAGGGCTCAATCAGCCCCAGCATTTT

abundance: -
j_gene: TRBJ2-7
d_gene: TRBD2
v_gene: TRBV20-1
CDR3aa: CSAVGTSGAYEQYF
CDR3nt: TGCAGTGCTGTCGGGACTAGCGGGGCTTACGAGCAGTACTTC

abundance: -
j_gene: TRBJ2-7
d_gene: -
v_gene: TRBV7-2
CDR3aa: CASSPDLRSSYEQYF
CDR3nt: TGTGCCAGCAGCCCGGACTTGAGGAGCTCCTACGAGCAGTACTTC

abundance: -
j_gene: TRBJ1-1
d_gene: -
v_gene: TRBV29-1
CDR3aa: CSVVEGIGTGTEAFF
CDR3nt: TGCAGCGTTGTTGAAGGAATAGGAACGGGTACTGAAGCTTTCTTT

abundance: few
j_gene: TRBJ1-6
d_gene: -
v_gene: TRBV4-1
CDR3aa: CASSQVWNSPLHF
CDR3nt: TGCGCCAGCAGCCAAGTATGGAATTCACCCCTCCACTTT

abundance: -
j_gene: TRBJ2-2
d_gene: -
v_gene: TRBV24-1
CDR3aa: CATSEAREELFF
CDR3nt: TGTGCCACCAGTGAGGCAAGGGAGGAGCTGTTTTTT

abundance: -
j_gene: TRBJ2-7
d_gene: -
v_gene: TRBV7-2
CDR3aa: CASSYAGRGHEQYF
CDR3nt: TGTGCCAGCAGTTACGCGGGCAGGGGACACGAGCAGTACTTC

abundance: few
j_gene: TRBJ2-7
d_gene: -
v_gene: TRBV20-1
CDR3aa: CSARLEYEQYF
CDR3nt: TGCAGTGCCAGACTAGAGTACGAGCAGTACTTC

abundance: -
j_gene: TRBJ2-7
d_gene: -
v_gene: TRBV7-2
CDR3aa: CASEGRSSYEQYF
CDR3nt: TGTGCGAGCGAGGGGAGGAGCTCCTACGAGCAGTACTTC

abundance: -
j_gene: TRBJ2-7
d_gene: TRBD2
v_gene: TRBV7-9
CDR3aa: CASSQGYSGMAYEQYF
CDR3nt: TGCGCCAGCAGCCAAGGTTATAGCGGGATGGCCTACGAGCAGTACTTC

abundance: -
j_gene: TRBJ1-4
d_gene: -
v_gene: TRBV25-1
CDR3aa: CASRDRKPGASLANEKLFF
CDR3nt: TGTGCCAGCAGAGATAGAAAGCCAGGGGCGTCGCTAGCTAATGAAAAACTGTTTTTT

abundance: many
j_gene: TRBJ2-6
d_gene: -
v_gene: TRBV14
CDR3aa: CASSQVDVWANVLTF
CDR3nt: TGTGCCAGCAGCCAAGTGGACGTATGGGCCAACGTCCTGACTTTC

abundance: -
j_gene: TRBJ2-5
d_gene: -
v_gene: TRBV12-3/TRBV12-4
CDR3aa: CATTHSGGQETQYF
CDR3nt: TGTGCTACAACGCATAGCGGAGGCCAAGAGACCCAGTACTTC

abundance: -
j_gene: TRBJ2-7
d_gene: TRBD1
v_gene: TRBV20-1
CDR3aa: CSASSPGTGAYEQYF
CDR3nt: TGCAGTGCTAGTAGTCCCGGGACAGGGGCCTACGAGCAGTACTTC

abundance: -
j_gene: TRBJ1-2
d_gene: TRBD1
v_gene: TRBV24-1
CDR3aa: CATRNGTDQYGYTF
CDR3nt: TGTGCCACCAGGAACGGGACAGACCAATATGGCTACACCTTC

abundance: many
j_gene: TRBJ1-2
d_gene: -
v_gene: TRBV3-1
CDR3aa: CASSQASTYGYTF
CDR3nt: TGTGCCAGCAGCCAAGCGTCAACCTATGGCTACACCTTC

abundance: -
j_gene: TRBJ1-3
d_gene: -
v_gene: TRBV7-9
CDR3aa: CASSRFNRNTIYF
CDR3nt: TGTGCCAGCAGCCGATTCAACCGAAACACCATATATTTT

abundance: -
j_gene: TRBJ2-5
d_gene: TRBD1
v_gene: TRBV5-1
CDR3aa: CASSKPGQVQETQYF
CDR3nt: TGCGCCAGCAGCAAACCGGGACAGGTCCAAGAGACCCAGTACTTC

abundance: -
j_gene: TRBJ1-3
d_gene: -
v_gene: TRBV20-1
CDR3aa: CSARPQTQGNTIYF
CDR3nt: TGCAGTGCTAGACCCCAGACCCAAGGAAACACCATATATTTT

abundance: few
j_gene: TRBJ2-6
d_gene: TRBD1
v_gene: TRBV7-8
CDR3aa: CASSPRGWGANVLTF
CDR3nt: TGTGCCAGCAGCCCCAGGGGGTGGGGGGCCAACGTCCTGACTTTC

abundance: -
j_gene: TRBJ1-5
d_gene: -
v_gene: TRBV20-1
CDR3aa: CSARDLESGNQPQHF
CDR3nt: TGCAGTGCTAGAGATCTGGAGAGCGGCAATCAGCCCCAGCATTTT

abundance: many
j_gene: TRBJ1-1
d_gene: -
v_gene: TRBV7-9
CDR3aa: CASSLDGGDTEAFF
CDR3nt: TGTGCCAGCAGCTTAGATGGGGGAGACACTGAAGCTTTCTTT

abundance: -
j_gene: TRBJ2-7
d_gene: TRBD1
v_gene: TRBV24-1
CDR3aa: CATSDSRQGSRDEQYF
CDR3nt: TGTGCCACCAGTGATTCAAGACAGGGCAGTAGGGACGAGCAGTACTTC

abundance: -
j_gene: TRBJ2-7
d_gene: TRBD1
v_gene: TRBV7-2
CDR3aa: CASSLGISDRGYEQYF
CDR3nt: TGTGCCAGCAGCTTGGGAATCTCGGACAGGGGCTACGAGCAGTACTTC

abundance: -
j_gene: TRBJ2-7
d_gene: TRBD2
v_gene: TRBV20-1
CDR3aa: CSARYDGRAYEQYF
CDR3nt: TGCAGTGCTAGATACGACGGGAGGGCCTACGAGCAGTACTTC

abundance: -
j_gene: TRBJ1-2
d_gene: -
v_gene: TRBV7-2
CDR3aa: CASSFKGRLYGYTF
CDR3nt: TGTGCCAGCAGCTTTAAAGGACGGCTCTATGGCTACACCTTC

abundance: -
j_gene: TRBJ2-7
d_gene: TRBD2
v_gene: TRBV10-3
CDR3aa: CASSYSRSTSAADEQYF
CDR3nt: TGTGCCAGCAGTTACTCCAGATCGACTAGCGCCGCCGACGAGCAGTACTTC

abundance: few
j_gene: TRBJ1-1
d_gene: -
v_gene: TRBV9
CDR3aa: CASSGLAANEAFF
CDR3nt: TGTGCCAGCAGCGGACTAGCCGCTAATGAAGCTTTCTTT

abundance: many
j_gene: TRBJ1-1
d_gene: TRBD1
v_gene: TRBV20-1
CDR3aa: CSARDRGLDTEAFF
CDR3nt: TGCAGTGCCAGAGACAGGGGGCTGGACACTGAAGCTTTCTTT

abundance: many
j_gene: TRBJ1-3
d_gene: -
v_gene: TRBV10-3
CDR3aa: CAISQGGTGNTIYF
CDR3nt: TGTGCCATCAGCCAAGGAGGGACGGGAAACACCATATATTTT

abundance: many
j_gene: TRBJ2-6
d_gene: -
v_gene: TRBV29-1
CDR3aa: CSVSTPGANVLTF
CDR3nt: TGCAGCGTTTCCACCCCTGGGGCCAACGTCCTGACTTTC

abundance: many
j_gene: TRBJ2-7
d_gene: TRBD2
v_gene: TRBV10-3
CDR3aa: CASETSGSYEQYF
CDR3nt: TGTGCCAGTGAGACTAGCGGGAGTTACGAGCAGTACTTC

abundance: -
j_gene: TRBJ1-4
d_gene: -
v_gene: TRBV25-1
CDR3aa: CASSEMGSPGEKLFF
CDR3nt: TGTGCCAGCAGTGAAATGGGCTCACCAGGGGAAAAACTGTTTTTT

abundance: many
j_gene: TRBJ1-5
d_gene: -
v_gene: TRBV7-9
CDR3aa: CASSSRWDQPQHF
CDR3nt: TGTGCCAGCAGCTCCCGATGGGACCAGCCCCAGCATTTT

abundance: many
j_gene: TRBJ1-6
d_gene: TRBD1
v_gene: TRBV19
CDR3aa: CASSPQGFSPLHF
CDR3nt: TGTGCCAGTAGCCCACAGGGGTTCTCACCCCTCCACTTT

abundance: few
j_gene: TRBJ1-2
d_gene: -
v_gene: TRBV7-9
CDR3aa: CASSARDNNYGYTF
CDR3nt: TGTGCCAGCAGCGCTAGGGACAACAACTATGGCTACACCTTC

abundance: few
j_gene: TRBJ1-4
d_gene: TRBD1
v_gene: TRBV7-9
CDR3aa: CASSPVNRGGNEKLFF
CDR3nt: TGTGCCAGCAGCCCCGTCAACAGGGGGGGAAATGAAAAACTGTTTTTT